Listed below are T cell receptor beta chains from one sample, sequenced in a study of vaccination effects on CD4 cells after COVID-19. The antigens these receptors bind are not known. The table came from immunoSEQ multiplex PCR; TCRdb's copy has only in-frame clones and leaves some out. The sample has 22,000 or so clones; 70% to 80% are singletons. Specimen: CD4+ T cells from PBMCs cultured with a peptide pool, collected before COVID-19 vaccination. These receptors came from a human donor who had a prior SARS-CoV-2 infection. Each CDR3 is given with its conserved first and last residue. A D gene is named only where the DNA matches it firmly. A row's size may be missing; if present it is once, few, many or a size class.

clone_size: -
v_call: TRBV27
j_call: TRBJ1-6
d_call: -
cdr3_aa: CASSLEAGANSPLHF
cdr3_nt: TGTGCCAGCAGTTTAGAGGCAGGGGCTAATTCACCCCTCCACTTT

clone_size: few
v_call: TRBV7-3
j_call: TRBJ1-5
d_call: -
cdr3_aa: CASSLSGVSNQPQHF
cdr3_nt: TGTGCCAGCAGCTTATCAGGGGTCAGCAATCAGCCCCAGCATTTT

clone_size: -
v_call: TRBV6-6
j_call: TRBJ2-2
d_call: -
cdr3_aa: CASSYDLGAVGELFF
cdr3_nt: TGTGCCAGCAGTTATGATCTGGGGGCGGTCGGGGAGCTGTTTTTT

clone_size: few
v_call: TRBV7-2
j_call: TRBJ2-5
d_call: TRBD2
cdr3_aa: CASSPGPAGTVETQYF
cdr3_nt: TGTGCCAGCAGCCCAGGCCCAGCGGGAACAGTAGAGACCCAGTACTTC

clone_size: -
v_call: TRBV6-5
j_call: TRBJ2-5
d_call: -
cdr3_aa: CASRRASFLETQYF
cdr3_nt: TGTGCCAGCAGGCGGGCCTCATTTCTTGAGACCCAGTACTTC

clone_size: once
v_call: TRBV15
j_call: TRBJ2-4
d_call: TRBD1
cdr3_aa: CATSREGGTGFLVAKNIQYF
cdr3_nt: TGTGCCACCAGCAGAGAAGGAGGGACAGGATTCTTGGTCGCCAAAAACATTCAGTACTTC

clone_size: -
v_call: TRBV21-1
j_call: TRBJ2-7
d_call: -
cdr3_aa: CASRTPKGEVTYEQYF
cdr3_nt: TGTGCCAGCAGAACCCCGAAGGGGGAGGTCACCTACGAGCAGTACTTC

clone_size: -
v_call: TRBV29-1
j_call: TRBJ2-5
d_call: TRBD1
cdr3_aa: CSINRGLGETQYF
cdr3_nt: TGCAGCATCAACAGGGGGCTAGGAGAGACCCAGTACTTC

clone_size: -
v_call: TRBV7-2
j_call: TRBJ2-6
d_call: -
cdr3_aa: CASSLDRAGANVLTF
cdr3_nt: TGTGCCAGCAGCTTAGACCGTGCAGGGGCCAACGTCCTGACTTTC

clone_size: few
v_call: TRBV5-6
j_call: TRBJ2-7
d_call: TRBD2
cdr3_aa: CASSLGLAVYEQYF
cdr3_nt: TGTGCCAGCAGTCTGGGACTAGCGGTCTACGAGCAGTACTTC

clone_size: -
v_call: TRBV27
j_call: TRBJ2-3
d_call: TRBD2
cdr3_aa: CATRRLAGDTDTQYF
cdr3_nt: TGTGCCACTAGGAGACTAGCGGGGGACACAGATACGCAGTATTTT

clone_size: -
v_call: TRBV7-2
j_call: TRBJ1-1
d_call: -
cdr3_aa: CASSKDRNMNTEAFF
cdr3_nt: TGTGCCAGCAGCAAAGACAGAAATATGAACACTGAAGCTTTCTTT

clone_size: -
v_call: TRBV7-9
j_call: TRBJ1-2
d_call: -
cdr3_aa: CASSPMAGGYGYTF
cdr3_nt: TGTGCCAGCAGCCCGATGGCCGGCGGCTATGGCTACACCTTC

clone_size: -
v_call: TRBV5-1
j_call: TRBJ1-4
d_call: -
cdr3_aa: CASSLIGVNEKLFF
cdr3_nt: TGCGCCAGCAGCTTGATCGGGGTTAATGAAAAACTGTTTTTT

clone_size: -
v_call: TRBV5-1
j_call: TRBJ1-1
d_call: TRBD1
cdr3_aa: CASSSGQGYAEAFF
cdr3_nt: TGCGCCAGCAGCTCGGGACAGGGGTACGCTGAAGCTTTCTTT

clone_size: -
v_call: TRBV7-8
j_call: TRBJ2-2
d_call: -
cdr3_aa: CASSLSSSRYTGELFF
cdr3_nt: TGTGCCAGCAGCCTCTCTAGTTCTAGGTACACCGGGGAGCTGTTTTTT

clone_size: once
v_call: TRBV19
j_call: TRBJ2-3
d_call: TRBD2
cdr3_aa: CASMAGGSTDTQYF
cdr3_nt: TGTGCCAGTATGGCGGGGGGGTCCACAGATACGCAGTATTTT

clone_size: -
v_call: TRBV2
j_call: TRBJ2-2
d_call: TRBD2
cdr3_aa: CASRLAAIGTGELFF
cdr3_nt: TGTGCCAGCAGACTAGCGGCCATTGGGACCGGGGAGCTGTTTTTT

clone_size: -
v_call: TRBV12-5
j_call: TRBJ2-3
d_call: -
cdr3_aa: CASRLVTPTDTQYF
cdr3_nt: TGTGCTAGTCGACTAGTAACCCCCACAGATACGCAGTATTTT

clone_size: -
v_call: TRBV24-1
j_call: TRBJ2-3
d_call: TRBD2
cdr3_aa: CATSDTTSGGDTDTQYF
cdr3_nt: TGTGCCACCAGTGACACGACTAGCGGCGGAGACACAGATACGCAGTATTTT

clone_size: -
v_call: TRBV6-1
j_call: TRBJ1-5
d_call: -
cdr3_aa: CASSLPNQPQHF
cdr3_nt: TGTGCCAGCAGCTTACCAAATCAGCCCCAGCATTTT

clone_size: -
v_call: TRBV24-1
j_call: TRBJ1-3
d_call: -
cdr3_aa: CATSAPEDGGNTIYF
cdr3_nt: TGTGCCACCAGTGCTCCCGAGGATGGTGGAAACACCATATATTTT

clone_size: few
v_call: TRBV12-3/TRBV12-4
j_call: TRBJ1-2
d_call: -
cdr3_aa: CASSFRENYGYTF
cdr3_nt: TGTGCCAGCAGTTTTAGAGAAAACTATGGCTACACCTTC

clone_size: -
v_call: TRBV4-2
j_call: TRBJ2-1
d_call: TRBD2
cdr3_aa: CASSQELAGDGEQFF
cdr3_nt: TGTGCCAGCAGCCAAGAACTAGCGGGAGACGGTGAGCAGTTCTTC

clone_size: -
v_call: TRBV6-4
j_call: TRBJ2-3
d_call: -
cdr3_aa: CASSDSDATDTQYF
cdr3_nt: TGTGCCAGCAGTGACTCTGATGCCACAGATACGCAGTATTTT

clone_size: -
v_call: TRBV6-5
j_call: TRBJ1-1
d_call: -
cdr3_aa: CASRVDSFNTEAFF
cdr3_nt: TGTGCCAGCAGGGTAGACAGTTTTAACACTGAAGCTTTCTTT

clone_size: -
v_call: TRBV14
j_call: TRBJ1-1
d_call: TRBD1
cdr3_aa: CASRRTGDTEAFF
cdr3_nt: TGTGCCAGCAGGCGGACAGGGGACACTGAAGCTTTCTTT

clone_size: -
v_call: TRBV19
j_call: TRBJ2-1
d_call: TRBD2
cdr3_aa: CASSPTSTSGGYEQFF
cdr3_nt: TGTGCCAGTAGCCCCACCTCGACTAGCGGGGGGTATGAGCAGTTCTTC

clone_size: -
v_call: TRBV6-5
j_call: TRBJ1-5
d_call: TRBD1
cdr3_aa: CASRKWQQGNQPQHF
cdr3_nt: TGTGCCAGCAGGAAATGGCAACAGGGGAATCAGCCCCAGCATTTT

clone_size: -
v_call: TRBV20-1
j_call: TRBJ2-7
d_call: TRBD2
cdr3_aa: CSASGTSGNSYEQYF
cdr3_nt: TGCAGTGCTAGTGGGACTAGCGGGAACTCCTACGAGCAGTACTTC

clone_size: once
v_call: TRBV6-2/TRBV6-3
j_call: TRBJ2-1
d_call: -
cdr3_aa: CASSYDSPRAASSYNEQFF
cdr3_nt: TGTGCCAGCAGTTATGATTCCCCCAGGGCGGCCAGCTCCTACAATGAGCAGTTCTTC

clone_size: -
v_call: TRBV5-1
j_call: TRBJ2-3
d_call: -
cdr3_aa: CASSLGVVDTQYF
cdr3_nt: TGCGCCAGCAGCTTGGGGGTAGTGGATACGCAGTATTTT

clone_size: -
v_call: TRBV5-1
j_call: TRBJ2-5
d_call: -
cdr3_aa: CASSLAADQETQYF
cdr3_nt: TGCGCCAGCAGCTTGGCGGCAGACCAAGAGACCCAGTACTTC

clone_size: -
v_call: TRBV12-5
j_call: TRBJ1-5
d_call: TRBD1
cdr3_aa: CASGMEGAVKAAQHF
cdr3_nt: TGTGCTAGTGGCATGGAGGGGGCAGTAAAGGCGGCCCAGCATTTT

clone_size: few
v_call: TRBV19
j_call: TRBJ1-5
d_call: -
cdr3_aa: CASSIGGSNQPQHF
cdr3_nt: TGTGCCAGTAGTATCGGGGGTAGCAATCAGCCCCAGCATTTT

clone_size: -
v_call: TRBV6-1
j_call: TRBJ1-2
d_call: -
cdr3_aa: CASSDRRTAYGYTF
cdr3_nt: TGTGCCAGCAGTGATCGCCGGACAGCCTATGGCTACACCTTC

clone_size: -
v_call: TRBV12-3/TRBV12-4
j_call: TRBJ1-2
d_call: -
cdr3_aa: CASSLVGDYGYTF
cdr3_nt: TGTGCCAGCAGTTTAGTTGGCGACTATGGCTACACCTTC

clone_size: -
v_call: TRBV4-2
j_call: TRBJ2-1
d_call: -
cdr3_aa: CASSQDRANYNEQFF
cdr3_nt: TGTGCCAGCAGCCAAGATCGTGCGAACTACAATGAGCAGTTCTTC

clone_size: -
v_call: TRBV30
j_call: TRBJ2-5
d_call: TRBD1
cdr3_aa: CAWSPLDRVGETQYF
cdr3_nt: TGTGCCTGGAGTCCCCTCGACAGGGTGGGAGAGACCCAGTACTTC

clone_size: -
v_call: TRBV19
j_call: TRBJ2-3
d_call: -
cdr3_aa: CATRPPRSGTQYF
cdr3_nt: TGTGCCACCAGACCGCCCCGATCGGGTACGCAGTATTTT

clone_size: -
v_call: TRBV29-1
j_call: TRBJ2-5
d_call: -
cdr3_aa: CSVGVRGLWETQYF
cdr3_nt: TGCAGCGTTGGTGTACGCGGGTTATGGGAGACCCAGTACTTC

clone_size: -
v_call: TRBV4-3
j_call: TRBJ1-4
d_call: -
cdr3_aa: CASSTRGTYTTNEKLFF
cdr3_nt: TGCGCCAGCAGCACGAGGGGGACTTACACAACTAATGAAAAACTGTTTTTT